This is a list of T cell receptor beta chains from one sample in a study of T cells in Graves' hyperthyroidism and ophthalmopathy. TCRdb reanalysed the multiplex PCR reads using MiXCR and keeps one entry per CDR3 protein. The table shows hundreds of thousands of distinct CDR3 sequences, with 15% to 20% occurring only once. The sequenced sample was blood. These receptors came from a woman in her sixties or seventies with Graves' ophthalmopathy. The CDR3 runs from the conserved cysteine through the conserved F or W. The D gene is left open where the match is weak. Size is stated for part of the rows, as once, few or many counts, or as a class when the clone is expanded.

>TRBV28|TRBJ2-7|TRBD1|many
CASSLWDRAYEQYF
TGTGCCAGCAGTTTATGGGACAGGGCCTACGAGCAGTACTTC
>TRBV9|TRBJ2-1|TRBD2|NA
CASSAPISGSSNEQFF
TGTGCCAGCAGCGCCCCAATTAGCGGGAGTAGCAATGAGCAGTTCTTC
>TRBV18|TRBJ1-1|NA|many
CASSQGHDTEAFF
TGTGCCAGCTCCCAGGGACACGACACTGAAGCTTTCTTT
>TRBV28|TRBJ1-2|NA|many
CASSLGSSGFYGYTF
TGTGCCAGCAGTTTGGGTTCGTCAGGCTTCTATGGCTACACCTTC
>TRBV28|TRBJ1-5|TRBD1|few
CASTSGQGEYQPQHF
TGTGCCAGCACCTCCGGACAGGGGGAATATCAGCCCCAGCATTTT
>TRBV6-5|TRBJ1-6|NA|many
CASSYSITGAYNSPLHF
TGTGCCAGCAGTTACTCGATTACTGGGGCTTATAATTCACCCCTCCACTTT
>TRBV7-3|TRBJ2-5|TRBD1|many
CASSLTGQGARKTQYF
TGTGCCAGCAGCTTAACGGGACAGGGGGCGCGAAAGACCCAGTACTTC
>TRBV12-3/TRBV12-4|TRBJ1-3|NA|many
CASSFSLRNTIYF
TGTGCCAGCAGTTTTTCTTTGAGAAACACCATATATTTT
>TRBV11-2|TRBJ2-7|NA|NA
CASSLYRQNEQYF
TGTGCCAGCAGCTTATATAGACAGAACGAGCAGTACTTC
>TRBV28|TRBJ2-7|TRBD1|many
CASSGQGGQYF
TGTGCCAGCTCGGGACAGGGCGGGCAGTACTTC
>TRBV20-1|TRBJ2-3|TRBD1|NA
CSASLLRDRATDTQYF
TGCAGTGCTAGCCTCCTGCGGGACAGGGCCACAGATACGCAGTATTTT
>TRBV6-5|TRBJ2-2|NA|NA
CASSLWGASTGELFF
TGTGCCAGCAGTTTATGGGGGGCTTCGACCGGGGAGCTGTTTTTT
>TRBV5-1|TRBJ2-2|TRBD1|NA
CASSSVQGARTGELFF
TGCGCCAGCAGCTCCGTACAGGGGGCGCGAACCGGGGAGCTGTTTTTT
>TRBV20-1|TRBJ1-1|TRBD1|many
CSAQAGTALGSKAFF
TGCAGTGCCCAAGCCGGGACAGCCCTGGGATCCAAAGCTTTCTTT
>TRBV12-5|TRBJ1-4|NA|few
CASVKGSEKLFF
TGTGCTAGTGTTAAGGGGAGTGAAAAACTGTTTTTT
>TRBV2|TRBJ1-2|TRBD1|many
CASSKGTGEVGYTF
TGTGCCAGCAGCAAAGGGACAGGGGAAGTTGGCTACACCTTC
>TRBV7-2|TRBJ1-6|TRBD1|many
CASSWDRAYNSPLHF
TGTGCCAGCAGCTGGGACAGGGCCTATAATTCACCCCTCCACTTT
>TRBV4-1|TRBJ1-5|NA|many
CASRPTGFNQPQHF
TGCGCCAGCAGACCCACAGGGTTTAATCAGCCCCAGCATTTT
>TRBV27|TRBJ1-5|NA|NA
CASSRGSPGNRPQHF
TGTGCCAGCAGTCGCGGGTCTCCCGGAAATCGGCCCCAGCATTTT
>TRBV20-1|TRBJ2-5|NA|many
CSAREASGRGRETQYF
TGCAGTGCTAGAGAAGCGAGTGGGCGGGGGCGAGAGACCCAGTACTTC
>TRBV10-1|TRBJ2-3|NA|NA
CASSDGGEVTDTQYF
TGCGCCAGCAGTGACGGGGGCGAGGTCACAGATACGCAGTATTTT
>TRBV20-1|TRBJ1-2|NA|many
CSARDRQRRPYGYTF
TGCAGTGCTAGAGATCGACAGCGAAGGCCTTATGGCTACACCTTC
>TRBV7-2|TRBJ2-1|NA|many
CASSLLARNEQFF
TGTGCCAGCAGCTTACTAGCACGAAATGAGCAGTTCTTC
>TRBV4-2|TRBJ2-1|TRBD2|NA
CASSQDGTSGRGVNEQFF
TGTGCCAGCAGCCAAGATGGGACTAGCGGGAGGGGGGTCAATGAGCAGTTCTTC
>TRBV5-1|TRBJ1-1|TRBD1|many
CASSSEMTGQMNTEAFF
TGCGCCAGCAGCTCAGAGATGACGGGACAGATGAACACTGAAGCTTTCTTT
>TRBV6-1|TRBJ1-2|NA|NA
CASRDIVGYTF
TGTGCCAGCAGGGACATTGTAGGCTACACCTTC
>TRBV6-2/TRBV6-3|TRBJ1-2|NA|few
CASNPKGHYGYTF
TGTGCCAGCAACCCAAAAGGGCACTATGGCTACACCTTC
>TRBV18|TRBJ2-5|NA|many
CASSPSTAEQETQYF
TGTGCCAGCTCACCGTCAACCGCAGAGCAAGAGACCCAGTACTTC
>TRBV4-3|TRBJ1-1|TRBD1|NA
CASSQDRENTEAFF
TGCGCCAGCAGCCAGGACAGGGAGAACACTGAAGCTTTCTTT
>TRBV6-2/TRBV6-3|TRBJ2-1|NA|NA
CASSYSTTTPVDEQFF
TGTGCCAGCAGTTACTCGACAACTACGCCAGTCGATGAGCAGTTCTTC
>TRBV5-1|TRBJ1-2|NA|once
CASSLGGGSYGYTF
TGCGCCAGCAGCTTGGGGGGGGGATCCTATGGCTACACCTTC
>TRBV5-1|TRBJ2-6|TRBD1|NA
CASSPWTGVAGANVLTF
TGCGCCAGCAGCCCGTGGACAGGGGTCGCTGGGGCCAACGTCCTGACTTTC
>TRBV30|TRBJ1-1|TRBD1|few
CASGQGAYEAFF
TGTGCCTCGGGACAGGGGGCATATGAAGCTTTCTTT